This note documents a single T cell receptor beta chain sequence. Its antigen is unknown. These data belong to a study of monozygotic twins with inflammatory bowel disease (dated by TCRdb to between 2018 and 2021). Regarding the research as a whole: A total of about 28 monozygotic twin pairs were included in the full study, comprising nine German pairs (four IBD-concordant, five IBD-discordant) and 19 IBD-discordant Danish pairs. Each individual had, on average, about 151 000 unique TCRalpha sequences and 181 000 unique TCRbeta sequences available for analysis. Disease-associated traits were sought mainly through comparisons between IBD patients and their genetically identical healthy co-twins within discordant pairs. What the work shows at the level of the full study, not this receptor alone: Compared with healthy twins, IBD patients shared fewer clonotypes with other individuals, and the difference was most pronounced in patients with signs of disease activity. Distinction between different T cell subtypes could not be achieved in the analysis. Because patients were on differing immunosuppressive treatments, the repertoires may have picked up extra background noise and inter-individual variability. No single strong signal or clonotype linked to IBD turned up in the results, so the idea that one exists was not supported. Repertoire similarity did not differ between concordant and discordant twins, possibly due to limited statistical power. A decrease in TCRbeta repertoire diversity, as measured by inverse Simpson index, was observed in IBD patients compared with their healthy co-twins.

Measured from the cysteine to the phenylalanine, the CDR3 is 15 residues long. No coding sequence is recorded. CDR1 and CDR2 are read off the germline V gene as SQVTM and ANQGSEA. The library came from 5' RACE. Preparation of each TCR library used approximately 3.5 ug of total RNA. cDNA was synthesized with SMARTScribe reverse transcriptase in eight separate reactions per sample. During cDNA synthesis, template switching was used to introduce unique molecular identifiers that contained a 6-nucleotide sample barcode. TCRalpha and TCRbeta cDNA was amplified in two nested PCRs of approximately 16 and 10 cycles, and bead purification was carried out after each PCR. Before amplification, cDNA was treated with uracil DNA-glycosylase and purified using the QIAquick PCR purification kit. In the second PCR, Illumina TruSeq-compatible adapters and sample-specific barcodes were added. Library quality and concentration were checked on TapeStation and Qubit, and libraries were pooled at about 5 ng each. Pooled libraries were sequenced on an Illumina HiSeq2500 single-index Rapid Run with 2 x 100 bp reads and custom sequencing primers. The authors' pipeline ran thus. UMI-based consensus assembly with MiGEC version 1.2.6 was used to correct PCR and sequencing errors. MiXCR version 2.1.1 handled V(D)J alignment, clonotype assembly and CDR3 extraction. Normalisation of gene usage, clonotype sharing and MAIT/NKT TCR abundance was achieved by analysing the top 1000, 10 000 and 20 000 clonotypes per sample. After downsampling to 27 000 UMIs, diversity was calculated as the inverse Simpson index using the vegan R package. Paired Mann-Whitney U tests were applied to discordant twin pairs, with Benjamini-Hochberg correction for multiple testing. Reads reprocessed by TCRdb are summarized as one entry per CDR3 protein sequence, and DNA is absent. The V and J calls were determined by TCRdb, not by the authors. The sample's clone listing holds 110,000 to 150,000 distinct CDR3 sequences. The ten most abundant clones make up over 1% of the sample.

A roughly 2.5 ml peripheral blood sample was drawn into PAXgene tubes per donor and stored at -80°C. Total RNA was isolated from whole blood with the PAXgene blood miRNA kit on an automated QIAcube, without T cell sorting. Peripheral blood from monozygotic twin pairs who were concordant or discordant for inflammatory bowel disease underwent deep TCRalpha and TCRbeta repertoire profiling using unique molecular barcoding. Smoking habits were recorded for all twin pairs, and individuals were classified as current, former or never smokers. Material for sequencing was blood. The source is a human donor with ulcerative colitis or Crohn's disease, or a healthy co-twin of an affected twin (not recorded which). Rearrangement joined TRBV29-1 to TRBJ2-7; TCRdb's D call of TRBD2 is untestable without DNA. The CDR3 sequence is CSVERLALGMDEQYF.